This T cell receptor beta chain is drawn from a study of blood T cell repertoires in COVID-19. Study background: Sample material is recorded as cDNA or gDNA derived from T cells, B-cell-depleted T cells, or PBMCs.

Only in-frame clones appear in the TCRdb table, and some are missing; sequencing was by immunoSEQ multiplex PCR. The sample yields about 75,000 clones, 80% to 90% seen once. The CDR3 is 14 amino acids. Trimming took 5 bases from V and 6 from J, leaving 13 bases between them. CDR1 KGHDR and CDR2 SFDVKD come from the germline V gene. The sequenced material came from peripheral blood. The TCR sequence derives from a woman between 50 and 59 years old with acute or convalescent COVID-19. This chain joins TRBV24-1 and TRBJ1-5, with D unclear. The chain's CDR3 is CATSGHGSTQPQHF. CDR3 nucleotide sequence: TGTGCCACCAGTGGACATGGGTCCACTCAGCCCCAGCATTTT.